One and the same sample provided the 22 T cell receptor beta chains below, sequenced in a study of T cells in Graves' hyperthyroidism and ophthalmopathy. It was RNA transcripts that yielded the amplified TCR beta CDR3 regions. The HTBI primer set served for first-round RT-PCR of the TCR CDR3. TCRdb re-analysed the multiplex PCR reads in MiXCR, keeping a single row per CDR3 protein. The data contain a few hundred thousand distinct CDR3 sequences, approximately 48% of them singletons. The sequencing sample was made of peripheral blood or thyroid tissue (not recorded which). Receptors were obtained from an adult woman with Graves' disease, either hyperthyroidism or ophthalmopathy (not recorded which).

Concerning this clonotype: An end of the junction does not agree with germline; a read error may underlie this. The chain combines TRBV5-1 with TRBJ2-7; D is tentatively TRBD1 or TRBD2 (5 bases each). CDR1 SGHRS and CDR2 YFSETQ come from the germline V gene. The CDR3 spans 14 residues. The CDR3 protein is CASSEGRFTYEQYF. The DNA for the CDR3 is TGTGCCAGCAGCGAGGGACGCTTCACCTACGAGCAGTACTTC.

This clonotype was seen a handful of times. The J gene is TRBJ2-6, the V gene TRBV3-1, with D perhaps TRBD1 or TRBD2 (6 bases each). Germline lookup yields CDR1 LGHDT and CDR2 YNNKEL (reference sequence). With 0 bases removed from V and 2 bases from J, the gap between germline ends came to 11 bases. The CDR3 sequence is 17 residues long. CDR3 region: CASSQERGGTGANVLTF. The CDR3 region has the DNA TGTGCCAGCAGCCAAGAGCGAGGGGGGACTGGGGCCAACGTCCTGACTTTC.

This clonotype was counted at least ten times. The V call is TRBV7-3, the J call TRBJ1-1, with a weak D call TRBD1 (5 bases). This CDR3 region has 13 residues. Trimming removed 5 bases from V and 5 bases from J, with 12 bases in between. The germline V gene has CDR1 SGHTA and CDR2 FQGTGA. CDR3 loop: CASSPGRETEAFF. As DNA, the CDR3 is TGTGCCAGCAGCCCCGGCAGGGAGACTGAAGCTTTCTTT.

The chain couples TRBV20-1 to TRBJ2-2; 15 bases are shared with TRBD2. In germline, CDR1 is DFQATT, CDR2 SNEGSKA (reference sequence). The V gene end was trimmed by 0 bases and the J gene end by 4 bases; junction bases not matched to a gene: 6. This CDR3 region has 18 residues. CDR3 in amino acids: CSARDPAGLAGGTGELFF. The CDR3 DNA reads as TGCAGTGCTAGAGATCCAGCGGGACTAGCGGGAGGCACCGGGGAGCTGTTTTTT.

In this sample, this clonotype turned up many times. V and J are TRBV29-1 and TRBJ1-2, with unresolved D. The ends were cut back, 2 bases at V and 6 bases at J, with 10 bases in the middle. Looked up from germline, CDR1 is SQVTM and CDR2 is ANQGSEA. The CDR3 consists of 12 residues. CDR3 sequence (DNA): TGCAGCGTTGAAAAGGACCGGGATGGCTACACCTTC. Its protein is CSVEKDRDGYTF.

This chain links TRBV7-9 with TRBJ1-5, with 8 nucleotides matching TRBD1. The germline V gene encodes CDR1 SEHNR and CDR2 FQNEAQ (reference sequence). The V and J ends lost 5 bases and 3 bases, in that order; junction bases with no gene match: 6. The CDR3 contains 15 residues. The CDR3 nucleotides read TGTGCCAGCAGCCCAGGGGGCTGGGACAATCAGCCCCAGCATTTT. It is translated as CASSPGGWDNQPQHF.

This clonotype was seen only a few times. V gene TRBV12-3 or TRBV12-4 combines with J gene TRBJ2-7; 9 nucleotides align to TRBD2. This CDR3 has 16 amino acids. J was trimmed by 3 bases and V by 6 bases; bases with no gene match: 12. CDR3 protein: CASSYKIAGAVYEQYF. The CDR3 coding sequence is TGTGCCAGCAGCTATAAAATAGCGGGAGCGGTCTACGAGCAGTACTTC.

The chain uses TRBV10-3 and TRBJ2-2, with TRBD2 matching 12 bases. Trimming removed 8 bases from V and 8 bases from J; junction bases left unmatched: 3. This CDR3 has 13 amino acids. Looked up from germline, CDR1 is ENHRY and CDR2 is SYGVKD. CDR3 in DNA: TGTGCCATCGCAACTAGCGGGAGGGGGGAGCTGTTTTTT. This sequence encodes CAIATSGRGELFF.

The sample holds a few counts of this clonotype. The V call is TRBV5-1, the J call TRBJ1-2; D call uncertain. Germline lookup yields CDR1 SGHRS and CDR2 YFSETQ. The germline V and J ends were trimmed by 1 base and 2 bases, with 9 bases remaining between them. This CDR3 region has 14 residues. CDR3 DNA sequence: TGCGCCAGCAGCTTGATGACGGCGAACTATGGCTACACCTTC. It codes for CASSLMTANYGYTF.

The CDR3 spells CASSSRAGGAVYEQYF. The DNA of the CDR3 is TGTGCCAGCAGTTCCCGGGCAGGAGGAGCCGTCTACGAGCAGTACTTC. The chain has TRBV6-2 or TRBV6-3 and TRBJ2-7; TRBD2 is a possible D gene (5 bases). The CDR3 has 16 residues. Deletions cut 4 bases from V and 3 bases from J, with 19 bases between. Germline V gene lookup returns CDR1 MNHEY and CDR2 SVGEGT.

The genes are TRBV28 and TRBJ2-5; either TRBD1 or TRBD2 may supply D (5 bases each). Germline CDR1 MDHEN, CDR2 SYDVKM. There are 14 residues in the CDR3. Trimming shortened V by 3 bases and J by 1 base, and 9 bases separated the two germline ends. The CDR3: CASSLRGTQETQYF. In nucleotides, the CDR3 is TGTGCCAGCAGTTTGAGGGGTACCCAAGAGACCCAGTACTTC.

This clonotype was counted between two and nine times. The V gene is TRBV4-2, the J gene TRBJ2-5; 8 bases are shared with TRBD1. CDR1 LGHNA and CDR2 YNFKEQ come from the germline V gene. V shed 5 bases, J shed 5 bases, and the junction held 7 bases outside the gene matches. CDR3 length equals 14 residues. CDR3 loop: CASSKTGARETQYF. CDR3 bases: TGTGCCAGCAGCAAGACAGGGGCGCGGGAGACCCAGTACTTC.

This sequence joins TRBV2 and TRBJ2-3; TRBD2 matches 11 bases. The CDR3 consists of 17 residues. The germline gives CDR1 SNHLY, CDR2 FYNNEI. The junction had 12 bases not matched to a gene; V was cut back by 6 bases and J by 4 bases. CDR3 nucleotide sequence: TGTGCCAGCAGCGTTACCTATAGCGGGAGGGGACCAGATACGCAGTATTTT. As protein: CASSVTYSGRGPDTQYF.

The chain combines TRBV29-1 with TRBJ2-7; TRBD2 aligns across 7 bases. The CDR3 length is 14 residues. Germline V lookup: CDR1 SQVTM, CDR2 ANQGSEA. The V gene end was trimmed by 6 bases and the J gene end by 3 bases; junction bases not matched to a gene: 11. The CDR3 DNA reads TGCAGCGTGAGCGGGACCACCCAAGGCTACGAGCAGTACTTC. Translated: CSVSGTTQGYEQYF.

The chain has TRBV30 and TRBJ1-2; D is uncertain. The CDR3 loop spans 13 amino acids. Germline V gene lookup returns CDR1 GTSNPN and CDR2 SVGIG (reference sequence). The V and J ends lost 2 bases and 2 bases respectively, with 9 bases between them. The CDR3 loop is CAWSTTLNYGYTF. CDR3 coding DNA: TGTGCCTGGAGTACCACATTAAACTATGGCTACACCTTC.

This clonotype was recorded at least ten times. The chain recombines TRBV7-3 with TRBJ1-1; D not certain. Germline CDR1 is SGHTA and CDR2 is FQGTGA. V shed 0 bases and J shed 7 bases, with 9 bases lying between them. The CDR3 spans 13 residues. The CDR3 protein is CASSLTRQNEAFF. CDR3 nucleotide sequence: TGTGCCAGCAGCTTAACCAGGCAGAATGAAGCTTTCTTT.

This clonotype came up once. This chain uses TRBV4-3 with TRBJ1-4; no clear D gene. Looked up from germline, CDR1 is LGHNA and CDR2 is YSLEER. Trimming left V 0 bases short and J 8 bases short, with 13 bases between. This CDR3 is built from 15 residues. Here the CDR3 DNA reads TGCGCCAGCAGCCAAGATGTCGGGTCGGAGGAAAAACTGTTTTTT. It is translated as CASSQDVGSEEKLFF.

In its sample, this clonotype was seen a few times. The rearrangement links TRBV25-1 to TRBJ2-5; D might be TRBD1 or TRBD2, each matching 5 bases. The CDR3 is 16 amino acids. Germline CDR1 and CDR2: MGHDK and SYGVNS. Deletions cut 4 bases from V and 5 bases from J, with 20 bases between. The CDR3 spells CASSARTGTPRETQYF. The CDR3 nucleotides read TGTGCCAGCAGTGCTAGAACCGGGACCCCTCGGGAGACCCAGTACTTC.

In its sample, this clonotype was seen once. The rearrangement links TRBV6-2 or TRBV6-3 to TRBJ1-5, with TRBD1 matching over 10 bases. This CDR3 region has 14 residues. Per germline, CDR1 MNHEY and CDR2 SVGEGT. V was pared by 6 bases and J by 5 bases, with 4 bases of the junction left unmatched. CDR3 bases: TGTGCCAGCAGATACGGACAGGGGGATCAGCCCCAGCATTTT. This sequence encodes CASRYGQGDQPQHF.

This chain uses TRBV7-8 with TRBJ1-2; possibly TRBD1 for D (6 bases). The CDR3 has 14 residues. CDR1 is SGHVS and CDR2 is FQNEAQ in the germline V gene. V lost 3 bases and J lost 7, with 15 bases in between. The CDR3 nucleotides are TGTGCCAGCAGCTTTAGAGGCAGGGGCTTTGGCTACACCTTC. As protein: CASSFRGRGFGYTF.

The chain couples TRBV29-1 to TRBJ2-2; 8 bases fit TRBD2. Germline V gene lookup returns CDR1 SQVTM and CDR2 ANQGSEA. The length of the CDR3 is 15 residues. Trimming took 8 bases from V and 1 from J; bases not matched to a gene: 9. CDR3 loop: CSIQRGNVNTGELFF. The CDR3 DNA is TGCAGCATCCAGCGGGGGAACGTGAACACCGGGGAGCTGTTTTTT.

The chain carries TRBV20-1 and TRBJ2-5; 8 bases map to TRBD2. Germline V gives CDR1 DFQATT, CDR2 SNEGSKA (reference sequence). The V and J ends lost 3 bases and 5 bases, in that order; junction bases with no gene match: 8. The CDR3 sequence is 14 residues long. The CDR3 bases are TGCAGTGCTAGTAGCGGGGCCCCTCGGGAGACCCAGTACTTC. It is translated as CSASSGAPRETQYF.